The next 27 T cell receptor beta chains were all read from a single sample in a study of T cells in pancreatic ductal adenocarcinoma. No neoadjuvant therapy was given to the selected pancreatic ductal adenocarcinoma patients before their surgery. The table came from immunoSEQ multiplex PCR; TCRdb's copy has only in-frame clones and leaves some out. The sample consists of approximately 9,400 clones, under 70% of them appearing once. The sequencing input was pancreatic tumor tissue. The receptor source for this set is a human donor with pancreatic ductal adenocarcinoma.

J is TRBJ2-1 and V is TRBV2, with 8 bases that match TRBD2. Germline CDR1 and CDR2: SNHLY and FYNNEI. The V and J ends lost 6 bases and 9 bases, in that order; junction bases with no gene match: 10. The CDR3 has 14 amino acids. Here the CDR3 reads CASRVAGRNSEQFF. The CDR3 nucleotides are TGTGCCAGCAGAGTAGCGGGGAGAAACAGTGAGCAGTTCTTC.

The chain carries TRBV5-6 and TRBJ1-1, with D unclear. From germline, CDR1 is SGHDT and CDR2 YYEEEE. Trimming removed 0 bases from V and 6 bases from J, with 12 bases in between. This CDR3 is built from 14 residues. The CDR3 nucleotides are TGTGCCAGCAGCTTGGTACAGAGTGGCGCTGAAGCTTTCTTT. It encodes CASSLVQSGAEAFF.

This rearrangement joins TRBV5-8 to TRBJ1-5; D is undetermined. The CDR3 extends over 14 amino acids. Trimming stripped 7 bases from V and 5 bases from J, with 16 bases between. The germline CDR1 and CDR2 sequences are SGHTS and YDEGEE. The CDR3 region is CASLGLSGDQPQHF. The DNA for the CDR3 is TGTGCCAGCTTAGGACTTTCTGGAGATCAGCCCCAGCATTTT.

The chain's CDR3 is CARGGGLGNQPQHF. The CDR3, as DNA: TGTGCCCGGGGGGGCGGACTTGGCAATCAGCCCCAGCATTTT. The chain combines TRBV6-4 with TRBJ1-5; D is possibly TRBD1 (6 bases). V lost 11 bases to trimming and J lost 2 bases, with 16 bases between them. The CDR3 consists of 14 residues. CDR1 and CDR2 (germline): MRHNA, SNTAGT.

This chain links TRBV5-4 with TRBJ2-3; the D gene could be TRBD1 or TRBD2 (8 bases each). CDR3 length: 16 amino acids. Germline V gives CDR1 SGHNT, CDR2 YYREEE (reference sequence). V dropped 5 bases and J dropped 4 bases, with 20 bases sitting between them. DNA of the CDR3: TGTGCCAGCAGGCCGGGGGGGACAGGCCCACCAGATACGCAGTATTTT. Translated: CASRPGGTGPPDTQYF.

The J gene is TRBJ2-1, the V gene TRBV4-3, with D unclear. V lost 3 bases, J lost 6 bases, and 6 bases lay in between. The CDR3 has 12 residues. Per germline, CDR1 LGHNA and CDR2 YSLEER. In DNA, the CDR3 is TGCGCCAGCAGCCACATGCGCAATGAGCAGTTCTTC. This sequence encodes CASSHMRNEQFF.

The chain joins TRBV11-2 to TRBJ2-2; TRBD2 might be the D (6 bases). CDR1 and CDR2 from the germline V gene are SGHAT and FQNNGV. V shed 4 bases and J shed 5 bases, with 14 bases lying between them. The CDR3 covers 15 residues. The CDR3 sequence is CASSYGEVRTGELFF. CDR3 DNA sequence: TGTGCCAGCAGCTATGGGGAGGTTAGAACCGGGGAGCTGTTTTTT. Variable domain in full (rest from reference TRBV11-2 and TRBJ2-2): EAGVAQSPRYKIIEKRQSVAFWCNPISGHATLYWYQQILGQGPKLLIQFQNNGVVDDSQLPKDRFSAERLKGVDSTLKIQPAKLEDSAVYLCASSYGEVRTGELFFGEGSRLTVL.

The rearrangement uses TRBV9 and TRBJ1-1, with 7 bases that match TRBD1. Trimming cost V 0 bases and J 4 bases; bases outside gene matches: 6. Looked up from germline, CDR1 is SGDLS and CDR2 is YYNGEE. The CDR3 has 15 residues. This chain's CDR3 is CASSVDAAGGTEAFF. DNA for the CDR3: TGTGCCAGCAGCGTAGATGCGGCAGGGGGCACTGAAGCTTTCTTT. The variable domain in full, completed from reference TRBV9 and TRBJ1-1, reads DSGVTQTPKHLITATGQRVTLRCSPRSGDLSVYWYQQSLDQGLQFLIQYYNGEERAKGNILERFSAQQFPDLHSELNLSSLELGDSALYFCASSVDAAGGTEAFFGQGTRLTVV.

This clone was detected only a few times. The V gene is TRBV6-4, the J gene TRBJ1-1, with 12 nucleotides matching TRBD1. The germline V gene encodes CDR1 MRHNA and CDR2 SNTAGT. CDR3 length: 18 amino acids. Losses at the gene ends were 4 bases for V and 2 bases for J; bases not matched to a gene: 11. CDR3 amino acids: CASSARPGDRGRNTEAFF. In nucleotides, the CDR3 is TGTGCCAGCAGTGCCCGACCGGGGGACAGGGGGCGAAACACTGAAGCTTTCTTT.

The chain employs TRBV10-1 and TRBJ1-3; D call uncertain. CDR1 and CDR2 from the germline V gene are WNHNN and SYGVQD (reference sequence). With 6 bases removed from V and 0 bases from J, the gap between germline ends came to 18 bases. CDR3 length: 17 amino acids. The DNA of the CDR3 is TGCGCCAGCAGCGAGGTCCGTGGGTCCCACTCTGGAAACACCATATATTTT. Translation gives CASSEVRGSHSGNTIYF.

The rearrangement joins TRBV21-1 to TRBJ2-1; the table calls TRBD2, which could not be checked here. TRBV21-1 is designated a pseudogene. The length of the CDR3 is 15 residues. The chain's CDR3 is CASSKGQRENNEQFF. The CDR3, as DNA: TGTGCCAGCAGCAAAGGTCAGCGGGAAAACAATGAGCAGTTCTTC.

The J gene is TRBJ1-2, the V gene TRBV18; TRBD1 agrees at 8 bases. V trimming: 5 bases; J trimming: 8 bases; junction bases outside the gene matches: 1. Germline V gene lookup returns CDR1 KGHSH and CDR2 LQKENI. The CDR3 is 11 amino acids. The CDR3 region has the DNA TGTGCCAGCTCATACAGGGGGGGCTACACCTTC. It is translated as CASSYRGGYTF.

The gene calls are TRBV5-4 and TRBJ2-3; 10 nucleotides match TRBD2. This CDR3 comprises 15 residues. The germline V gene encodes CDR1 SGHNT and CDR2 YYREEE (reference sequence). The junction had 4 bases not matched to a gene; V was cut back by 3 bases and J by 3 bases. The CDR3 nucleotides read TGTGCCAGCAGCTCTAGCGGGAGATGGACAGATACGCAGTATTTT. Translating it yields CASSSSGRWTDTQYF.

The CDR3 loop reads CASSVVGEDTQYF. As DNA, the CDR3 is TGTGCCAGCAGCGTAGTGGGAGAAGATACGCAGTATTTT. This chain connects TRBV9 to TRBJ2-3, with D possibly being TRBD2 (5 bases). This CDR3 has 13 amino acids. Germline values: CDR1 SGDLS, CDR2 YYNGEE. V was shortened by 0 bases and J by 5 bases, with 7 bases between the two germline ends.

The chain joins TRBV7-8 to TRBJ1-2; D uncertain. This CDR3 comprises 13 residues. V was shortened by 2 bases and J by 7 bases, with 11 bases between the two germline ends. CDR1 and CDR2 from the germline V gene are SGHVS and FQNEAQ. The CDR3 DNA reads as TGTGCCAGCAGCTTAACGCACGGGAGTGGCTACACCTTC. Translated, it gives CASSLTHGSGYTF. The full variable domain, with the rest looked up from reference TRBV7-8 and TRBJ1-2, is GAGVSQSPRYKVAKRGQDVALRCDPISGHVSLFWYQQALGQGPEFLTYFQNEAQLDKSGLPSDRFFAERPEGSVSTLKIQRTQQEDSAVYLCASSLTHGSGYTFGSGTRLTVV.

The J gene is TRBJ2-3, the V gene TRBV9, with 12 bases aligning to TRBD2. The germline V gene has CDR1 SGDLS and CDR2 YYNGEE. The CDR3 spans 17 residues. The ends lost 3 bases at V and 2 bases at J; junction bases unmatched: 7. CDR3 DNA: TGTGCCAGCAGCGCCCTCCTAGCGGGAGGGCACACAGATACGCAGTATTTT. Amino acids: CASSALLAGGHTDTQYF.

This clone was detected only a few times. The chain combines TRBV19 with TRBJ1-1; 8 nucleotides agree with TRBD1. The ends lost 7 bases at V and 6 bases at J; junction bases unmatched: 10. This CDR3 spans 14 amino acids. CDR1 is LNHDA, CDR2 SQIVND, per germline (reference sequence). The CDR3 reads CASNTDRDTAEAFF. CDR3 nucleotides: TGTGCCAGTAACACGGACAGGGACACCGCTGAAGCTTTCTTT.

This clone was seen only a few times. This chain uses TRBV5-4 with TRBJ1-6; D is uncertain. Trimming cost V 9 bases and J 7 bases, with 8 bases left between them. The CDR3 sequence is 11 residues long. CDR1 is SGHNT, CDR2 YYREEE, per germline (reference sequence). This CDR3 is CATQENSPLHF. As DNA, the CDR3 is TGTGCCACCCAGGAAAATTCACCCCTCCACTTT. Based on the CDR3 plus reference TRBV5-4 and TRBJ1-6, the full variable domain is ETGVTQSPTHLIKTRGQQVTLRCSSQSGHNTVSWYQQALGQGPQFIFQYYREEENGRGNFPPRFSGLQFPNYSSELNVNALELDDSALYLCATQENSPLHFGNGTRLTVT.

The rearrangement links TRBV5-6 to TRBJ1-6, with D possibly TRBD1 on 5 matching bases. The CDR3 spans 13 residues. The V and J ends lost 3 bases and 7 bases respectively, with 8 bases between them. Germline CDR1 SGHDT, CDR2 YYEEEE. The CDR3 loop is CASSSRVNSPLHF. The CDR3 DNA follows: TGTGCCAGCAGCTCCAGGGTAAATTCACCCCTCCACTTT. The whole variable domain, remainder taken from reference TRBV5-6 and TRBJ1-6, is DAGVTQSPTHLIKTRGQQVTLRCSPKSGHDTVSWYQQALGQGPQFIFQYYEEEERQRGNFPDRFSGHQFPNYSSELNVNALLLGDSALYLCASSSRVNSPLHFGNGTRLTVT.

The chain combines TRBV15 with TRBJ2-5; the D is unclear. Trimming pared 0 bases from V and 5 bases from J, leaving 7 bases between. This CDR3 has 13 residues. Germline lookup yields CDR1 LNHNV and CDR2 YYDKDF (reference sequence). CDR3 in amino acids: CATSREGRETQYF. The DNA for the CDR3 is TGTGCCACCAGCAGAGAAGGTCGCGAGACCCAGTACTTC.

This clone was detected only a few times. This chain uses TRBV4-1 with TRBJ1-2, with TRBD1 as a possible D gene (6 bases). Germline loops: CDR1 MGHRA, CDR2 YSYEKL. This CDR3 spans 14 amino acids. Between the trimmed V and J ends, which lost 3 bases and 6 bases, there was a span of 14 bases. CDR3 amino acids: CASSHLSGGNGYTF. DNA for the CDR3: TGCGCCAGCAGCCATCTGAGCGGGGGCAATGGCTACACCTTC.

The V call is TRBV21-1, the J call TRBJ1-5; the D call in the table, TRBD1, was not verified against the DNA. TRBV21-1 is termed a pseudogene. CDR3 length equals 19 residues. The CDR3 protein is CASRIPLINRGNSNQPQHF. For the CDR3, the DNA is TGTGCCAGCAGAATCCCCCTCATCAACAGGGGGAATAGCAATCAGCCCCAGCATTTT.

In this sample, this clone is medium-sized. This chain connects TRBV9 to TRBJ2-7; 7 nucleotides agree with TRBD1. V gave up 3 bases and J gave up 5 bases; unmatched junction bases: 11. This CDR3 contains 15 residues. Germline lookup yields CDR1 SGDLS and CDR2 YYNGEE. The CDR3, as DNA: TGTGCCAGCAGCGCCGACGGACAGGACTCGGACGAGCAGTACTTC. Translated: CASSADGQDSDEQYF.

V gene TRBV18 combines with J gene TRBJ2-7, with D unclear. The CDR3 extends over 14 amino acids. Germline CDR1 is KGHSH and CDR2 is LQKENI. V was shortened by 3 bases and J by 3 bases, with 12 bases between the two germline ends. The DNA for the CDR3 is TGTGCCAGCTCACCGTCGGCAGAGAGCTACGAGCAGTACTTC. Protein product: CASSPSAESYEQYF.

The chain is built from TRBV6-6 and TRBJ2-3, with D tentatively TRBD1 (5 bases). Germline V lookup: CDR1 MNHNY, CDR2 SVGAGI (reference sequence). CDR3 length: 16 amino acids. Trimming removed 7 bases at V and 0 bases at J, with 17 bases between. DNA for the CDR3: TGTGCCAGCACCCCACTTAGGGGAAAGAGCACAGATACGCAGTATTTT. Amino acid sequence: CASTPLRGKSTDTQYF.

In this sample, this clone turned up a few times. This chain connects TRBV7-5 to TRBJ1-5; the D call TRBD1 from the table was never checked on the DNA. TRBV7-5 is assigned pseudogene status. The CDR3 covers 14 residues. CDR3 DNA sequence: TGTGCCAGAAGCTTAACCAGGGGAGTTCAGCCCCAGCATTTT. Translated: CARSLTRGVQPQHF.

The chain is built from TRBV7-2 and TRBJ2-7; 8 nucleotides match TRBD2. With 1 base clipped from V and 2 bases from J, the junction kept 4 bases outside the gene matches. CDR1 and CDR2 (germline): SGHTA, FQGNSA. The CDR3 sequence is 15 residues long. CDR3 sequence: CASSLVGRGAYEQYF. CDR3 coding DNA: TGTGCCAGCAGCTTAGTAGGGCGGGGGGCCTACGAGCAGTACTTC.